These 15 T cell receptor beta chains originate from one sample sequenced in a study of blood T cell repertoires in COVID-19. Libraries were prepared by immunoSEQ multiplex PCR; TCRdb keeps only in-frame clonotypes and omits some of them. The sample shows approximately 150,000 clones, 84% of them seen only once. The sequenced sample was peripheral blood. These receptors were obtained from a man in his thirties or forties with COVID-19, enrolled during active disease.

The chain carries TRBV11-3 and TRBJ2-2; TRBD1 matches at 8 bases. The CDR3 is 15 residues long. Germline CDR1 is SGHNT and CDR2 is YENEEA. With 4 bases clipped from V and 7 bases from J, the junction kept 8 bases outside the gene matches. The CDR3 sequence: CASSSLTGEDGELFF. In DNA form, the CDR3 reads TGTGCCAGCAGCTCCTTGACAGGGGAGGACGGGGAGCTGTTTTTT. The full variable domain, its missing parts supplied by reference TRBV11-3 and TRBJ2-2, is EAGVVQSPRYKIIEKKQPVAFWCNPISGHNTLYWYLQNLGQGPELLIRYENEEAVDDSQLPKDRFSAERLKGVDSTLKIQPAELGDSAVYLCASSSLTGEDGELFFGEGSRLTVL.

The V call is TRBV19, the J call TRBJ2-2, with a tentative D call TRBD2 (5 bases). This CDR3 has 14 amino acids. Looked up from germline, CDR1 is LNHDA and CDR2 is SQIVND (reference sequence). Trimming took 3 bases from V and 7 from J, leaving 12 bases between them. CDR3 bases: TGTGCCAGTAGTATCCTAACCCGGGGCGGGGAGCTGTTTTTT. Its protein is CASSILTRGGELFF.

The chain combines TRBV9 with TRBJ2-7; no reliable D call. V was pared by 0 bases and J by 2 bases, with 15 bases between. The CDR3 is 16 residues long. From germline, CDR1 is SGDLS and CDR2 YYNGEE. This chain's CDR3 is CASSVVPESGAYEQYF. CDR3 nucleotide sequence: TGTGCCAGCAGCGTAGTCCCGGAGTCCGGAGCCTACGAGCAGTACTTC. The full variable domain, with the rest looked up from reference TRBV9 and TRBJ2-7, is DSGVTQTPKHLITATGQRVTLRCSPRSGDLSVYWYQQSLDQGLQFLIQYYNGEERAKGNILERFSAQQFPDLHSELNLSSLELGDSALYFCASSVVPESGAYEQYFGPGTRLTVT.

The gene calls are TRBV7-9 and TRBJ2-7, with 11 nucleotides matching TRBD2. With 5 bases clipped from V and 3 bases from J, the junction kept 6 bases outside the gene matches. Germline V gives CDR1 SEHNR, CDR2 FQNEAQ (reference sequence). The CDR3 is made up of 15 amino acids. CDR3 residues: CASSTRLAGLYEQYF. CDR3 nucleotide sequence: TGTGCCAGCAGCACCAGACTAGCGGGACTCTACGAGCAGTACTTC.

The chain is built from TRBV9 and TRBJ2-5; TRBD2 matches at 10 bases. The germline V gene encodes CDR1 SGDLS and CDR2 YYNGEE. The CDR3 runs to 16 residues. V dropped 0 bases and J dropped 1; count of bases not matched to a gene: 3. CDR3 sequence: CASSVVSSGSQETQYF. CDR3 sequence (DNA): TGTGCCAGCAGCGTAGTTTCTAGCGGGAGCCAAGAGACCCAGTACTTC.

A remark on this clone: Other DNA sequences in the same sample also yield this CDR3. The V call is TRBV4-1, the J call TRBJ1-5; D gene unclear. V was trimmed by 0 bases and J by 4 bases, leaving 4 bases between them. The germline CDR1 and CDR2 sequences are MGHRA and YSYEKL. The CDR3 has 13 amino acids. The DNA for the CDR3 is TGCGCCAGCAGCCAAGACGGGAATCAGCCCCAGCATTTT. Residues: CASSQDGNQPQHF.

With respect to this clone: Relative to the germline gene, one junction end is altered; a read error may explain this. This chain links TRBV19 with TRBJ2-7, with 12 bases matching TRBD1. The CDR3 loop spans 15 amino acids. Per germline, CDR1 LNHDA and CDR2 SQIVND (reference sequence). In DNA form, the CDR3 reads TGTGCCAGCAGTAATACCGGGACAGGGGGCTCCGAGCAGTACTTC. Protein: CASSNTGTGGSEQYF.

In nucleotides, the CDR3 is TGTGCCAGCAGCTTTTACCTAGCGGGTAGCCAAGAGACCCAGTACTTC. This encodes CASSFYLAGSQETQYF. V is TRBV11-2 and J is TRBJ2-5, with TRBD2 matching over 8 bases. This CDR3 contains 16 residues. The ends lost 3 bases at V and 1 base at J; junction bases unmatched: 7. CDR1 is SGHAT and CDR2 is FQNNGV in the germline V gene.

The V gene is TRBV7-2, the J gene TRBJ2-3; 12 bases are a match to TRBD2. Trimming removed 7 bases from V and 4 bases from J; junction bases left unmatched: 6. The CDR3 extends over 15 amino acids. Germline CDR1 SGHTA, CDR2 FQGNSA. The CDR3 reads CASTLRLAGADTQYF. In DNA form, the CDR3 reads TGTGCCAGCACCCTAAGACTAGCGGGAGCAGATACGCAGTATTTT.

The CDR3 coding sequence is TGTGCCAGCAGTCCCAGGTTGCGGAGGGCCGACAATGAGCAGTTCTTC. This encodes CASSPRLRRADNEQFF. The chain carries TRBV4-2 and TRBJ2-1; TRBD2 might be the D (6 bases). Trimming removed 6 bases from V and 5 bases from J, with 20 bases in between. CDR1 is LGHNA, CDR2 YNFKEQ, per germline. The CDR3 is made up of 16 amino acids.

This sequence joins TRBV7-8 and TRBJ1-2; 9 bases align to TRBD1. The CDR3 covers 18 residues. V shed 5 bases and J 4 bases; nucleotides not matched to a gene: 17. CDR1 and CDR2 from the germline V gene are SGHVS and FQNEAQ. For the CDR3, the DNA is TGTGCCAGCAGCCCAAGGCCAGGGGGGACAGGGTCAGTCTATGGCTACACCTTC. It specifies CASSPRPGGTGSVYGYTF.

This clone was detected only a few times. The chain is built from TRBV5-1 and TRBJ1-2; 9 bases map to TRBD1. Germline V gene data show CDR1 as SGHRS and CDR2 as YFSETQ. The CDR3 totals 14 residues. Trimming cost V 2 bases and J 7 bases; bases outside gene matches: 6. CDR3 in DNA: TGCGCCAGCAGCTTAAGACAGGGGGTTATTGGCTACACCTTC. It encodes CASSLRQGVIGYTF.

This clone was observed a handful of times. The V gene is TRBV7-3, the J gene TRBJ1-5; TRBD1 matches 7 bases. The ends lost 5 bases at V and 4 bases at J; junction bases unmatched: 2. Germline V lookup: CDR1 SGHTA, CDR2 FQGTGA. CDR3 length: 13 amino acids. CDR3 sequence reads: CASSRDRNQPQHF. The CDR3 DNA reads TGTGCCAGCAGCCGGGACAGAAATCAGCCCCAGCATTTT.

V usage is TRBV4-1 and J usage is TRBJ1-4; D remains unclear. The ends were cut back, 3 bases at V and 0 bases at J, with 11 bases in the middle. CDR3 length equals 16 residues. Germline V gene sequence: CDR1 MGHRA, CDR2 YSYEKL. CDR3 sequence: CASSHFRLATNEKLFF. CDR3 DNA: TGCGCCAGCAGCCATTTCAGGCTTGCAACTAATGAAAAACTGTTTTTT.

This sequence joins TRBV10-3 and TRBJ1-2; 7 bases are shared with TRBD1. V lost 6 bases to trimming and J lost 3 bases; unmatched junction nucleotides: 7. This CDR3 is 14 amino acids long. Germline CDR1 and CDR2: ENHRY and SYGVKD. The CDR3 is CAIRGDSADYGYTF. The CDR3 DNA is TGTGCCATCAGGGGGGACAGTGCGGACTATGGCTACACCTTC.